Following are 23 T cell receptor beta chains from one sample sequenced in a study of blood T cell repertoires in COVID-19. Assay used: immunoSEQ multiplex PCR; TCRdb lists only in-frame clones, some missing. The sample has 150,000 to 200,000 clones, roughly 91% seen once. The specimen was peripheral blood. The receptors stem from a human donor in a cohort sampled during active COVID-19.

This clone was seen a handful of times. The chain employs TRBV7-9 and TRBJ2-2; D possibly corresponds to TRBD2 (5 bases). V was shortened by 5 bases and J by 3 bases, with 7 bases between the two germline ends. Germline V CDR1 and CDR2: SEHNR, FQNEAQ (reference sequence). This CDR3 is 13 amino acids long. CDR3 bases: TGTGCCAGCAGCCCACTAGACACCGGGGAGCTGTTTTTT. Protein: CASSPLDTGELFF.

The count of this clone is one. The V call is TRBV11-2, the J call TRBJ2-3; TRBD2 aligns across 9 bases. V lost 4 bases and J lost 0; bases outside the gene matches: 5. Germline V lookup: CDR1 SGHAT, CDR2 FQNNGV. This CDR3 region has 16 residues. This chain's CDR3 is CASSSGTSWSTDTQYF. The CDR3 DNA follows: TGTGCCAGCAGCTCGGGGACTAGCTGGAGCACAGATACGCAGTATTTT.

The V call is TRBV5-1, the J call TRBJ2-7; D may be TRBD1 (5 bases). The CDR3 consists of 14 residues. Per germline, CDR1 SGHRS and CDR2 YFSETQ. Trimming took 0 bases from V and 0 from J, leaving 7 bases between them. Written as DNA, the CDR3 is TGCGCCAGCAGCTTGGAAACAGGCTCCTACGAGCAGTACTTC. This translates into CASSLETGSYEQYF.

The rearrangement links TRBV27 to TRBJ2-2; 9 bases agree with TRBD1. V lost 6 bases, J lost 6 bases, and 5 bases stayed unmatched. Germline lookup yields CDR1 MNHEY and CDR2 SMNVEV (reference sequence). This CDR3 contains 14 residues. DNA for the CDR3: TGTGCCAGCAGGGGACAGGGAAACGCCGGGGAGCTGTTTTTT. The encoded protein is CASRGQGNAGELFF.

The CDR3 sequence is CASSLALTSGSVYNEQFF. DNA for the CDR3: TGCGCCAGCAGCTTGGCCTTGACTAGCGGGAGCGTATACAATGAGCAGTTCTTC. The chain has TRBV5-1 and TRBJ2-1, with 12 bases fitting TRBD2. The V and J ends lost 0 bases and 4 bases, in that order; junction bases with no gene match: 8. CDR3 length: 18 residues. The germline V gene encodes CDR1 SGHRS and CDR2 YFSETQ.

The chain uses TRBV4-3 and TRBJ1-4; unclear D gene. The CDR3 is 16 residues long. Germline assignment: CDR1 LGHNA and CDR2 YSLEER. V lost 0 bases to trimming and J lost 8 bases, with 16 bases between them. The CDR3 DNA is TGCGCCAGCAGCCAAGAAGTGACCTACCGGGGAGAAAAACTGTTTTTT. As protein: CASSQEVTYRGEKLFF.

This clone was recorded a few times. CDR3 sequence reads: CASSTGPLTF. The CDR3 DNA follows: TGTGCCAGCAGTACAGGGCCCCTCACTTTC. The chain links TRBV21-1 to TRBJ2-6; the table's D call, TRBD1, was not checked against the DNA. TRBV21-1 is a known pseudogene. The CDR3 sequence is 10 residues long.

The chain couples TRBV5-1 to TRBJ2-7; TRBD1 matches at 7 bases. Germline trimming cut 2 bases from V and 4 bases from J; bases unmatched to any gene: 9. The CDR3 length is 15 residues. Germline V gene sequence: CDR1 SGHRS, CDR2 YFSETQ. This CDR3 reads CASSLDQGQIYEQYF. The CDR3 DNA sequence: TGCGCCAGCAGCTTAGATCAGGGACAGATATACGAGCAGTACTTC. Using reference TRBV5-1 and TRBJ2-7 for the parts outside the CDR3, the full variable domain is KAGVTQTPRYLIKTRGQQVTLSCSPISGHRSVSWYQQTPGQGLQFLFEYFSETQRNKGNFPGRFSGRQFSNSRSEMNVSTLELGDSALYLCASSLDQGQIYEQYFGPGTRLTVT.

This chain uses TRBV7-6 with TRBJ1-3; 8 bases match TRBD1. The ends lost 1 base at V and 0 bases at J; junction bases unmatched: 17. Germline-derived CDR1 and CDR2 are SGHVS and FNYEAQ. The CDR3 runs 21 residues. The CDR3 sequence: CASSLGAGTGHSAYSGNTIYF. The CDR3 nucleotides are TGTGCCAGCAGCTTAGGAGCCGGGACAGGCCATTCTGCTTACTCTGGAAACACCATATATTTT. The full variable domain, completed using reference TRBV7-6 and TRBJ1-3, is GAGVSQSPRYKVTKRGQDVALRCDPISGHVSLYWYRQALGQGPEFLTYFNYEAQQDKSGLPNDRFSAERPEGSISTLTIQRTEQRDSAMYRCASSLGAGTGHSAYSGNTIYFGEGSWLTVV.

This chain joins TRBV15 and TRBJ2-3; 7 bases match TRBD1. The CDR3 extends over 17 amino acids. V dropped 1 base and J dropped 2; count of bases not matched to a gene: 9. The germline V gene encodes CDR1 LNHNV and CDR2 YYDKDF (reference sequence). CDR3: CATSRGGDRVTTDTQYF. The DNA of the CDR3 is TGTGCCACCAGCAGAGGGGGAGACAGGGTTACCACAGATACGCAGTATTTT.

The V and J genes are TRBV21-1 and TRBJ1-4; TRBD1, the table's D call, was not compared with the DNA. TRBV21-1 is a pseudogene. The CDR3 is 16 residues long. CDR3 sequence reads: CASSTPGQPTNEKLFF. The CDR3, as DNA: TGTGCCAGCAGCACCCCGGGACAGCCAACTAATGAAAAACTGTTTTTT.

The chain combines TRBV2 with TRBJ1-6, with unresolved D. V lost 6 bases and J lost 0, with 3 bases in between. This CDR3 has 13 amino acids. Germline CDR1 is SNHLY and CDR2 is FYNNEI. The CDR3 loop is CASRSSYNSPLHF. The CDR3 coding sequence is TGTGCCAGCAGGAGCTCCTATAATTCACCCCTCCACTTT. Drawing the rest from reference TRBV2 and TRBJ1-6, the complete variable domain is EPEVTQTPSHQVTQMGQEVILRCVPISNHLYFYWYRQILGQKVEFLVSFYNNEISEKSEIFDDQFSVERPDGSNFTLKIRSTKLEDSAMYFCASRSSYNSPLHFGNGTRLTVT.

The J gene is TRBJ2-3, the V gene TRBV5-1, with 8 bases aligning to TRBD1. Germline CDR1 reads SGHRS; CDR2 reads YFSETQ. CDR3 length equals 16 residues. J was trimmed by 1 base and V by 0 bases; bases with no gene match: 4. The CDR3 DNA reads TGCGCCAGCAGCTTGGCGGGGACAGGTCGCACAGATACGCAGTATTTT. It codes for CASSLAGTGRTDTQYF.

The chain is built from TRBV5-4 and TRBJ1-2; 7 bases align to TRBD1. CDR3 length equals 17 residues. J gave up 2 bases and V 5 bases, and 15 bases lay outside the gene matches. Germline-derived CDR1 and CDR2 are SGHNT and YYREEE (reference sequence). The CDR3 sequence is CASSTTGTAISNYGYTF. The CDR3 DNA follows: TGTGCCAGCAGTACGACCGGGACAGCCATATCGAACTATGGCTACACCTTC.

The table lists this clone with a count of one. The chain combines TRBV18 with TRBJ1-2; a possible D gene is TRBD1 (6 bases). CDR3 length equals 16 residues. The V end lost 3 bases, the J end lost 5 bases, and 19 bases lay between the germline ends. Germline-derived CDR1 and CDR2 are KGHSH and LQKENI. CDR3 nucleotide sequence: TGTGCCAGCTCACCTCTCAGGGGCCTCGGAAATTATGGCTACACCTTC. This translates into CASSPLRGLGNYGYTF.

CDR3 in DNA: TGTGCCAGCAGCCGCGGACAGGACTACGAGCAGTACTTC. It translates to CASSRGQDYEQYF. V gene TRBV28 combines with J gene TRBJ2-7; 7 bases fit TRBD1. The V segment lost 6 bases and the J segment 3 bases; nucleotides outside the gene matches: 5. Germline-derived CDR1 and CDR2 are MDHEN and SYDVKM. The CDR3 is 13 amino acids.

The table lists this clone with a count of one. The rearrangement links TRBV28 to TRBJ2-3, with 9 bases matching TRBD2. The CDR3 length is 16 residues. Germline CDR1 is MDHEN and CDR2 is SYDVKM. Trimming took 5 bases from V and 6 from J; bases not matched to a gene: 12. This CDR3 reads CASSRPSGLAADTQYF. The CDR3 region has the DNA TGTGCCAGCAGTCGCCCATCGGGACTAGCAGCTGATACGCAGTATTTT.

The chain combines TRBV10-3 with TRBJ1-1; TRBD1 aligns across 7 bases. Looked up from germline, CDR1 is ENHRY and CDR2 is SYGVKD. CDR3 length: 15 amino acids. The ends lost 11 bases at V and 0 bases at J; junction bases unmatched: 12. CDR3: CAAKGGPGMNTEAFF. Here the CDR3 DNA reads TGTGCCGCTAAAGGGGGCCCCGGAATGAACACTGAAGCTTTCTTT.

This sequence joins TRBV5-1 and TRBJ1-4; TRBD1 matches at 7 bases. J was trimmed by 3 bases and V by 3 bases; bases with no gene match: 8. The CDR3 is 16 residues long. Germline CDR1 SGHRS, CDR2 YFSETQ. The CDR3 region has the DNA TGCGCCAGCAGCTCCAATCGACAGGGACCTAATGAAAAACTGTTTTTT. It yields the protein CASSSNRQGPNEKLFF.

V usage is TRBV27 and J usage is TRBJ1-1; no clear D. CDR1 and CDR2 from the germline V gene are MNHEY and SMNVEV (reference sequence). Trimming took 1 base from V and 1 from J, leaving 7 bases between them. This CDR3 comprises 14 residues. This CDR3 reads CASSLLSGNTEAFF. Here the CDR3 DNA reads TGTGCCAGCAGTTTATTATCCGGGAACACTGAAGCTTTCTTT.

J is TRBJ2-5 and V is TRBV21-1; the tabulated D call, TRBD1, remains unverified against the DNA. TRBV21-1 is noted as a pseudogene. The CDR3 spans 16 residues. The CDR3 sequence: CASSKGTGQGRETQYF. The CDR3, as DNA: TGTGCCAGCAGCAAAGGGACGGGACAGGGAAGGGAGACCCAGTACTTC.

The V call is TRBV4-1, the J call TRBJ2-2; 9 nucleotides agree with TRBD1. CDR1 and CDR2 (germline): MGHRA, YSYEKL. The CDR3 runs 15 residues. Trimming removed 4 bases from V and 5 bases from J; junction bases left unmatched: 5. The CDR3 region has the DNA TGCGCCAGCAGCCTACAGGACAGGGGTACCGGGGAGCTGTTTTTT. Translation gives CASSLQDRGTGELFF.

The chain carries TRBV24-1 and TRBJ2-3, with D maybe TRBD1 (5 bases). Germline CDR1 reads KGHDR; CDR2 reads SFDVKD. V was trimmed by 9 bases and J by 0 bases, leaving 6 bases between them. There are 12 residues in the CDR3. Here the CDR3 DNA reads TGTGCCACCGCAGGGAGCACAGATACGCAGTATTTT. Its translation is CATAGSTDTQYF.